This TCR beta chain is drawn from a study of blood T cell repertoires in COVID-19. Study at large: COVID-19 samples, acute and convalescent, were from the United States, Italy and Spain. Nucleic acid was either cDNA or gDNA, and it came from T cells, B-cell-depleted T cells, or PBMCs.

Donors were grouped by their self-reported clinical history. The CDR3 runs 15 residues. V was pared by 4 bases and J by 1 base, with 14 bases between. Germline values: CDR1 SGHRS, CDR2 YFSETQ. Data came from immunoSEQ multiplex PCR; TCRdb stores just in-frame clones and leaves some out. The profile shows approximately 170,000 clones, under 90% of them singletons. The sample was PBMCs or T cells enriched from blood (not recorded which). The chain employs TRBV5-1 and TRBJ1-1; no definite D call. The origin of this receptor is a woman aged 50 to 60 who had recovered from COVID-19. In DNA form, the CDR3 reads TGCGCCAGCAGCCTAACGGGAGGAGGGAACACTGAAGCTTTCTTT. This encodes CASSLTGGGNTEAFF.